The T cell receptor beta chain described here comes from a study of blood T cell repertoires in COVID-19. Overall study: Researchers got acute and convalescent COVID-19 samples from the United States, Italy and Spain. PBMCs, B-cell-depleted T cells, or T cells provided the cDNA or gDNA that made up the material.

Original analysis: By means of reference gene primer amplification, nucleated cell counts were estimated. Using immunoSEQ multiplex PCR, the repertoire was profiled, and TCRdb retains in-frame clones only, with some absent. V, J and clone size reflect that table, while D and trimming were determined from the DNA. The data show 100,000 to 150,000 clones, with 88% seen just once and over 1% held by the top ten. Germline lookup yields CDR1 LNHNV and CDR2 YYDKDF (reference sequence). The CDR3 runs to 13 residues. The V end was cut by 1 base, the J end by 6 bases, with 10 bases between. This receptor was obtained from a woman of 80 years or more with acute or convalescent COVID-19. This chain uses TRBV15 with TRBJ2-7, with a tentative D call TRBD1 (5 bases). Sequencing was carried out using peripheral blood. The CDR3 DNA reads TGTGCCACCAGCAGAGGGCAGGGTCTCGAGCAGTACTTC. Encoded protein: CATSRGQGLEQYF.